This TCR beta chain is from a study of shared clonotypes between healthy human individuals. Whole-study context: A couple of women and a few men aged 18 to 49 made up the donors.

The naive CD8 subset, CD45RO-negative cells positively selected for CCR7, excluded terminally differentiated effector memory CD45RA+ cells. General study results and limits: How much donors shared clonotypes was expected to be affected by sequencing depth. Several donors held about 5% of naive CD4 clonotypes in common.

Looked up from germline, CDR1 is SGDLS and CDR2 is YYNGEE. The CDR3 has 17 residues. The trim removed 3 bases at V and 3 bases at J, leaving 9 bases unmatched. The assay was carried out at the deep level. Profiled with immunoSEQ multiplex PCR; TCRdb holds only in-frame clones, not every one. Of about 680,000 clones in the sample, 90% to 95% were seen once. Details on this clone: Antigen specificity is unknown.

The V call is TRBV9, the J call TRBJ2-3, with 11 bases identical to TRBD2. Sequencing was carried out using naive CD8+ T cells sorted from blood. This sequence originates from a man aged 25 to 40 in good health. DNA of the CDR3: TGTGCCAGCAGCGCCACCCCTAGCGGGAGGATGACAGATACGCAGTATTTT. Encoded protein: CASSATPSGRMTDTQYF.